Here is one TCR beta chain with its context. Time point: pre-sensitization, week 0. The treatment: therapeutic diphenylcyclopropenone sensitization with weekly scalp DPC. CDR1 and CDR2 from the germline V gene are MDHEN and SYDVKM. V shed 6 bases and J shed 6 bases, with 23 bases lying between them. This CDR3 contains 16 residues. TCRdb reanalysed the RACE reads using MiXCR and keeps one entry per CDR3 protein. This sample has 150,000 to 200,000 distinct CDR3 sequences, with around 30% found just once. The data originate from a study of human T cells and chemical hapten exposure. Whole-study context: In the approximately 24-week study, patients were dosed weekly with diphenylcyclopropenone on the scalp throughout.

The gene calls are TRBV28 and TRBJ1-2, with TRBD1 as a possible D gene (6 bases). Source: whole blood, taken in connection with sensitization to the hapten diphenylcyclopropenone (DPC). The origin of this receptor is a woman aged 25-40 years with alopecia areata. Some clones in this sample may be carry-over from other donors' samples. CDR3 loop: CASSRLFGGAIDGYTF. In DNA, the CDR3 is TGTGCCAGCAGCCGCCTTTTTGGGGGGGCTATAGATGGCTACACCTTC.